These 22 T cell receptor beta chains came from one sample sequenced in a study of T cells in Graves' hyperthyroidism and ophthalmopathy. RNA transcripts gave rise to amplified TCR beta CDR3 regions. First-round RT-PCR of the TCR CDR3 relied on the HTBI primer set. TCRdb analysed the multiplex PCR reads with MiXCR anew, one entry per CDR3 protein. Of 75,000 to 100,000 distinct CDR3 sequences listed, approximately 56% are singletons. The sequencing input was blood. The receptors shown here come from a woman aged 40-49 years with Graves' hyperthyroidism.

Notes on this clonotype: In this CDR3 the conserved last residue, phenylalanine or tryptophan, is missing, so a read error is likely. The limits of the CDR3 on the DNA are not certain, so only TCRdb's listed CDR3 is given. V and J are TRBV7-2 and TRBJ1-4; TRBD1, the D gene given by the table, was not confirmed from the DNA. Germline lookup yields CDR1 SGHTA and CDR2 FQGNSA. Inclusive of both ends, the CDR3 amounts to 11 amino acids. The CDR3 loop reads CASSLRGGTNY.

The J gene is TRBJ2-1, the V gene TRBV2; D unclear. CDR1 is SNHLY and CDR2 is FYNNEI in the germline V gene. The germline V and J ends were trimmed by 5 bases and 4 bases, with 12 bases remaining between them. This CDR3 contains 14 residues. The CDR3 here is CASSPLGRYNEQFF. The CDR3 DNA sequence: TGTGCCAGCAGTCCCCTGGGCCGGTACAATGAGCAGTTCTTC.

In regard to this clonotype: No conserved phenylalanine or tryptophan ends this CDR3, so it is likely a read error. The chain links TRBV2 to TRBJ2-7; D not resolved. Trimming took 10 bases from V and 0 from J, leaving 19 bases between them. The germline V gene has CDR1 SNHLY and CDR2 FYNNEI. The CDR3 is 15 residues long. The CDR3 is CATLFSRSSSYEQYL. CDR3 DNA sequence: TGTGCCACCCTGTTCTCCCGCTCGAGCTCCTACGAGCAGTACCTC.

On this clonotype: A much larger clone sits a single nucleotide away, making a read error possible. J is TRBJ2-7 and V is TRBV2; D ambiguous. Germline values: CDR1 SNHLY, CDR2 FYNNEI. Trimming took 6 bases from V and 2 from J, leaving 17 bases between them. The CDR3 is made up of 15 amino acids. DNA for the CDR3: TGTGCCAGCAGCCAAGTTTCTGGCGATCCCTACGAGCAGTACTTC. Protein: CASSQVSGDPYEQYF. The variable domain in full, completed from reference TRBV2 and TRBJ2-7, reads EPEVTQTPSHQVTQMGQEVILRCVPISNHLYFYWYRQILGQKVEFLVSFYNNEISEKSEIFDDQFSVERPDGSNFTLKIRSTKLEDSAMYFCASSQVSGDPYEQYFGPGTRLTVT.

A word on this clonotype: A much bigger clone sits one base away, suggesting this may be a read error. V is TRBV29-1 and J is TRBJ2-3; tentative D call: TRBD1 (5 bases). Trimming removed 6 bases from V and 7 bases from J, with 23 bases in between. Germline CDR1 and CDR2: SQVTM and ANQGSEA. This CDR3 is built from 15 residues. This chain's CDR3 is CSVTFVGRGSNTQYF. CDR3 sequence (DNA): TGCAGCGTGACTTTTGTGGGAAGGGGCAGTAATACGCAGTATTTT.

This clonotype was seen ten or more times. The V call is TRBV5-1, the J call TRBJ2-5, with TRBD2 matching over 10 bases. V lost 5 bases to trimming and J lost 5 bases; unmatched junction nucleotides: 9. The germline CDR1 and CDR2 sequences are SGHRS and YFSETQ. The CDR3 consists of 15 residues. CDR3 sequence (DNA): TGCGCCAGCAGATTCAGCGGGAGGGCCGAGGAGACCCAGTACTTC. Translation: CASRFSGRAEETQYF.

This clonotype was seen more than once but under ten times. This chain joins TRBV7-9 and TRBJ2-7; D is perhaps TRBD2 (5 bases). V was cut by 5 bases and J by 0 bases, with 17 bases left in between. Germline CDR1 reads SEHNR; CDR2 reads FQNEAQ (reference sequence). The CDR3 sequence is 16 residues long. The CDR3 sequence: CASSPHGLASSYEQYF. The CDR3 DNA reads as TGTGCCAGCAGCCCCCACGGACTGGCCAGCTCCTACGAGCAGTACTTC.

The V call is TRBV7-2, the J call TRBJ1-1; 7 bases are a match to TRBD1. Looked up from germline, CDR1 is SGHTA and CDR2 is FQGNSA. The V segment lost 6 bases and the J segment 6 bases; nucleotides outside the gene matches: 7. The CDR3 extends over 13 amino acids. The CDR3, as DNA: TGTGCCAGCAGTCCAACCGGGACAGCTGAAGCTTTCTTT. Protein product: CASSPTGTAEAFF.

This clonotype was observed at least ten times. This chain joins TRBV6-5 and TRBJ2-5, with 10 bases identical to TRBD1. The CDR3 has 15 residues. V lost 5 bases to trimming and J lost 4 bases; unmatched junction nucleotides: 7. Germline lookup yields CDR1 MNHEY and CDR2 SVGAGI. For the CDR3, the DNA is TGTGCCAGCAGTCCCGGGACAGGGGTCGGAGAGACCCAGTACTTC. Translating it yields CASSPGTGVGETQYF.

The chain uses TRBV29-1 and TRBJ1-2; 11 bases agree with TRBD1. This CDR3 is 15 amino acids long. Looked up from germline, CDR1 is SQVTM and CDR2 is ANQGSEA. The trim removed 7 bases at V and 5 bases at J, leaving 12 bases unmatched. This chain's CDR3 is CSAAGTGGYRYGYTF. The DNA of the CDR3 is TGCAGCGCCGCGGGGACAGGGGGATATCGATATGGCTACACCTTC.

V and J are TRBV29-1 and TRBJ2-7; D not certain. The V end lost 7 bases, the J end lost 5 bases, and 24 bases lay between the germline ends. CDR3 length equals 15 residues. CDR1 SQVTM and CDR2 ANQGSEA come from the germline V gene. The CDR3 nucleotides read TGCAGCGCCAGCAGCCAAGATGGGTACGAGGACGAGCAGTACTTC. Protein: CSASSQDGYEDEQYF.

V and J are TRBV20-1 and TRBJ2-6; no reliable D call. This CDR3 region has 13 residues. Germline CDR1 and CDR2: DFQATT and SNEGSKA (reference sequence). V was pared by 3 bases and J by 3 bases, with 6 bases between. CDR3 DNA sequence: TGCAGTGCTAGTGGCGTTGGGGCCAACGTCCTGACTTTC. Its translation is CSASGVGANVLTF.

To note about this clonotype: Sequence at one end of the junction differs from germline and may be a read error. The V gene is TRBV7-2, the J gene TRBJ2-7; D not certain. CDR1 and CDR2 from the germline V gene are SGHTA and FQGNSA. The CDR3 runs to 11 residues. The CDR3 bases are TGCGCCAGCAGTTCTTACTACGAGCAGTACTTC. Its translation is CASSSYYEQYF.

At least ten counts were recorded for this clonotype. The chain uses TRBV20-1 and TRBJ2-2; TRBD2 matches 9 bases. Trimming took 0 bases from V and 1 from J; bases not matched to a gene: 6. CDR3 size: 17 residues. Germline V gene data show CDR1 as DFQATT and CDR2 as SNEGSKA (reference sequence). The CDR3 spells CSARDLSGRWNTGELFF. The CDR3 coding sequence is TGCAGTGCTAGAGATCTAAGCGGGAGGTGGAACACCGGGGAGCTGTTTTTT.

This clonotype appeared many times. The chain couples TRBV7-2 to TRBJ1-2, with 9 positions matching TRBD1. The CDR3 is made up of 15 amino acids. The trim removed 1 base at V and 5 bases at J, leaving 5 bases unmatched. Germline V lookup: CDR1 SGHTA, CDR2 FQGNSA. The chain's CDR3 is CASSLEGTGRYGYTF. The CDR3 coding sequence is TGTGCCAGCAGCTTAGAAGGGACAGGGAGATATGGCTACACCTTC.

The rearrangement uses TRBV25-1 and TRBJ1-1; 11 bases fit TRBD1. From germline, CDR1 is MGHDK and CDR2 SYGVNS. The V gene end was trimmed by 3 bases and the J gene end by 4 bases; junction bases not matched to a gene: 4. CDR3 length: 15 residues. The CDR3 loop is CASSERGQGVTEAFF. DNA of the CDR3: TGTGCCAGCAGTGAGCGGGGACAGGGGGTCACTGAAGCTTTCTTT.

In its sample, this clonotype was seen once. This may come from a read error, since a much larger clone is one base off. CDR3 nucleotide sequence: TGCGCCAGCAGCTTGACGGGGGCCTCCTACGAGCAGTACTTC. As protein: CASSLTGASYEQYF. V gene TRBV5-1 combines with J gene TRBJ2-7; perhaps D is TRBD1 or TRBD2 (6 bases each). CDR3 length: 14 residues. Looked up from germline, CDR1 is SGHRS and CDR2 is YFSETQ. Trimming removed 1 base at V and 0 bases at J, with 8 bases between.

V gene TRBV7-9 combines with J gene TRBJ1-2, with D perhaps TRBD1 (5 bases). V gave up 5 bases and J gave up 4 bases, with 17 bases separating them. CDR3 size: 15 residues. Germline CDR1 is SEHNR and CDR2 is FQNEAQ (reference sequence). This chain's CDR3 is CASSPDGHGGYGYTF. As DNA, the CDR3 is TGTGCCAGCAGCCCCGACGGGCACGGGGGCTATGGCTACACCTTC.

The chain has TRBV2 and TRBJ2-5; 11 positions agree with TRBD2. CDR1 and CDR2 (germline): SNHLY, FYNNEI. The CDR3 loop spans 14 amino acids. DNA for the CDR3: TGTGCTCCCCCTTTAGCGGGAGGGCGGGAGACCCAGTACTTC. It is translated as CAPPLAGGRETQYF.

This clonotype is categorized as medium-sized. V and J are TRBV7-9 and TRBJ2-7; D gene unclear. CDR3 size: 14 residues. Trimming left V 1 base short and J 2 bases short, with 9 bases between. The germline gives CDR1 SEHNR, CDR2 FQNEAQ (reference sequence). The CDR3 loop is CASSLGGGPYEQYF. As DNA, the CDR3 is TGTGCCAGCAGCTTAGGAGGCGGTCCCTACGAGCAGTACTTC. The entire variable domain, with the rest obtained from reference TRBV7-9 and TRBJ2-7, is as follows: DTGVSQNPRHKITKRGQNVTFRCDPISEHNRLYWYRQTLGQGPEFLTYFQNEAQLEKSRLLSDRFSAERPKGSFSTLEIQRTEQGDSAMYLCASSLGGGPYEQYFGPGTRLTVT.

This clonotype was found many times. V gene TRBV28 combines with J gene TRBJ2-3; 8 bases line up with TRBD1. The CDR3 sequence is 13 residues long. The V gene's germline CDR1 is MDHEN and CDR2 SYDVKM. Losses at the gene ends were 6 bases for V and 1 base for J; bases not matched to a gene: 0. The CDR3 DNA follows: TGTGCCAGCAGGGACAGGGGCACAGATACGCAGTATTTT. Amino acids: CASRDRGTDTQYF.

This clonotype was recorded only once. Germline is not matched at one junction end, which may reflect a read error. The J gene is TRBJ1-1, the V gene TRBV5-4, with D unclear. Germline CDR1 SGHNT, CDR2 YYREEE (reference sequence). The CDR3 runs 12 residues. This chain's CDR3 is CASSSRDTEAFF. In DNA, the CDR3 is TGCGCCAGCAGCTCAAGGGATACTGAAGCTTTCTTT.